Listed here are 26 T cell receptor beta chains from one sample, sequenced in a study of beta chain features in type 1 diabetes. General observations from the study: Moderate but significant shortening of TCRB CDR3s was recorded in all four CD4+ subsets from Type 1 diabetes patients.

Expressed TCRB transcripts were sequenced, since all the RNA that had been isolated was reverse transcribed. The assay was immunoSEQ multiplex PCR, and TCRdb's table has in-frame clones only and misses some. The sample holds a few hundred thousand clones, approximately 12% seen once. These receptors have no known antigen. The sample was naive CD4+ T cells from blood. The receptors shown here come from a young woman with type 1 diabetes.

This clone turned up a few times. The chain recombines TRBV13 with TRBJ2-1, with 8 bases lining up with TRBD1. Germline loops: CDR1 PRHDT, CDR2 FYEKMQ (reference sequence). The CDR3 totals 13 residues. V lost 1 base, J lost 9 bases, and 2 bases stayed unmatched. The CDR3: CASSLVGTGEQFF. CDR3 nucleotides: TGTGCCAGCAGCTTAGTGGGGACAGGTGAGCAGTTCTTC.

V usage is TRBV5-4 and J usage is TRBJ2-2; D may be TRBD2 (6 bases). This CDR3 has 15 amino acids. V was clipped by 0 bases and J by 4 bases, with 10 bases between them. Germline V gene sequence: CDR1 SGHNT, CDR2 YYREEE (reference sequence). CDR3 sequence reads: CASSLGGRSTGELFF. As DNA, the CDR3 is TGTGCCAGCAGCTTGGGGGGGAGGAGCACCGGGGAGCTGTTTTTT.

The chain is built from TRBV5-1 and TRBJ1-1; perhaps TRBD1 as D (5 bases). CDR3 length equals 14 residues. The germline gives CDR1 SGHRS, CDR2 YFSETQ. Trimming cost V 3 bases and J 4 bases, with 13 bases left between them. The CDR3 DNA reads TGCGCCAGCAGCTGGGGGGGTTCCCGCACTGAAGCTTTCTTT. It translates to CASSWGGSRTEAFF.

This clone has only a few counts. The rearrangement uses TRBV19 and TRBJ2-5; TRBD2 is a possible D gene (5 bases). The CDR3 loop spans 15 amino acids. V was clipped by 1 base and J by 3 bases, with 12 bases between them. Germline CDR1 is LNHDA and CDR2 is SQIVND (reference sequence). DNA of the CDR3: TGTGCCAGTAGTATAGGTGGACTGATAAAAGAGACCCAGTACTTC. Its translation: CASSIGGLIKETQYF.

This clone showed up just a few times. The chain employs TRBV28 and TRBJ1-5; TRBD1 matches at 12 bases. This CDR3 comprises 15 residues. Unmatched junction bases numbered 4, after V lost 7 bases and J lost 3 bases. Germline V gene sequence: CDR1 MDHEN, CDR2 SYDVKM. The CDR3 region has the DNA TGTGCCAGCACCGGGACAGGGGGCTACAATCAGCCCCAGCATTTT. Translated, it gives CASTGTGGYNQPQHF.

This clone appeared a few times. V usage is TRBV10-3 and J usage is TRBJ1-2, with D possibly being TRBD1 (6 bases). The CDR3 is 12 residues long. The V and J ends lost 6 bases and 5 bases respectively, with 10 bases between them. Per germline, CDR1 ENHRY and CDR2 SYGVKD. The CDR3 protein is CAIRKGGYGYTF. The CDR3 DNA sequence: TGTGCCATCAGGAAGGGGGGGTATGGCTACACCTTC.

This chain connects TRBV7-3 to TRBJ2-2, with D uncertain. Germline V lookup: CDR1 SGHTA, CDR2 FQGTGA. The CDR3 is 12 amino acids. V was clipped by 5 bases and J by 8 bases, with 9 bases between them. The CDR3 DNA follows: TGTGCCAGCAGCCCCGATAGAGGGGAGCTGTTTTTT. Translation: CASSPDRGELFF.

This clone was counted only a few times. This chain joins TRBV5-4 and TRBJ1-1; D might be TRBD1 (5 bases). V lost 5 bases and J lost 3, with 14 bases in between. This CDR3 has 14 residues. Germline lookup yields CDR1 SGHNT and CDR2 YYREEE (reference sequence). CDR3 region: CASSRGGDDTEAFF. DNA for the CDR3: TGTGCCAGCAGTCGCGGAGGGGATGACACTGAAGCTTTCTTT.

This clone appeared a few times. The chain employs TRBV5-1 and TRBJ2-1, with a weak D call TRBD2 (6 bases). V lost 1 base, J lost 4 bases, and 12 bases lay in between. This CDR3 is built from 15 residues. From germline, CDR1 is SGHRS and CDR2 YFSETQ. The CDR3 reads CASSLQAGGYNEQFF. CDR3 bases: TGCGCCAGCAGCTTGCAGGCCGGGGGATACAATGAGCAGTTCTTC.

This clone came up a few times. V gene TRBV6-6 combines with J gene TRBJ1-5; 9 bases line up with TRBD1. The CDR3 has 15 amino acids. The germline V gene has CDR1 MNHNY and CDR2 SVGAGI (reference sequence). With 2 bases clipped from V and 3 bases from J, the junction kept 2 bases outside the gene matches. CDR3 amino acids: CASSYGDRVNQPQHF. The CDR3 DNA reads as TGTGCCAGCAGTTACGGGGACAGGGTCAATCAGCCCCAGCATTTT.

This clone was seen a handful of times. The chain combines TRBV5-4 with TRBJ2-1; D may be TRBD2 (6 bases). The germline V and J ends were trimmed by 5 bases and 7 bases, with 19 bases remaining between them. Germline V lookup: CDR1 SGHNT, CDR2 YYREEE (reference sequence). CDR3 length: 15 amino acids. DNA of the CDR3: TGTGCCAGCAGTTCGGGCGGGGTAGGAGGGAATGAGCAGTTCTTC. Residues: CASSSGGVGGNEQFF.

This chain joins TRBV2 and TRBJ2-5; a possible D gene is TRBD1 (6 bases). V was pared by 6 bases and J by 2 bases, with 10 bases between. In germline, CDR1 is SNHLY, CDR2 FYNNEI. CDR3 length: 13 residues. CDR3 nucleotides: TGTGCCAGCAGAATGGGACAACAAGAGACCCAGTACTTC. The encoded protein is CASRMGQQETQYF.

The J gene is TRBJ2-3, the V gene TRBV15, with D tentatively TRBD1 (5 bases). Deletions cut 0 bases from V and 5 bases from J, with 21 bases between. Germline V gene lookup returns CDR1 LNHNV and CDR2 YYDKDF (reference sequence). This CDR3 comprises 18 residues. The CDR3 loop reads CATSRDREVWPGKDTQYF. The CDR3 region has the DNA TGTGCCACCAGCAGAGATCGTGAGGTTTGGCCAGGGAAAGATACGCAGTATTTT.

The chain recombines TRBV28 with TRBJ2-7; 7 nucleotides match TRBD1. Germline CDR1 and CDR2: MDHEN and SYDVKM. V shed 3 bases and J 9 bases; nucleotides not matched to a gene: 11. The CDR3 contains 14 residues. The CDR3 loop is CASSLPGGGRRQYF. The CDR3, as DNA: TGTGCCAGCAGTTTGCCAGGGGGTGGGAGAAGGCAGTACTTC.

This clone was detected only a few times. The gene calls are TRBV6-5 and TRBJ2-7; D perhaps matches TRBD2 (6 bases). Germline CDR1 is MNHEY and CDR2 is SVGAGI. The CDR3 runs to 14 residues. V gave up 4 bases and J gave up 6 bases, with 16 bases separating them. CDR3 coding DNA: TGTGCCAGCAGTTGGATTAAGGGAGGTCTCGAGCAGTACTTC. Amino acids: CASSWIKGGLEQYF.

A few counts support this clone. The rearrangement links TRBV5-4 to TRBJ1-1; 7 nucleotides match TRBD1. The CDR3 spans 15 residues. V was clipped by 0 bases and J by 1 base; unmatched bases: 3. Looked up from germline, CDR1 is SGHNT and CDR2 is YYREEE (reference sequence). In nucleotides, the CDR3 is TGTGCCAGCAGCTTGGGGGGGGACAGGAACACTGAAGCTTTCTTT. Its protein product is CASSLGGDRNTEAFF.

This clone was observed a few times. The J gene is TRBJ2-7, the V gene TRBV6-5; 7 nucleotides line up with TRBD1. V lost 4 bases to trimming and J lost 4 bases; unmatched junction nucleotides: 10. CDR1 and CDR2 (germline): MNHEY, SVGAGI. This CDR3 has 15 residues. The CDR3 region has the DNA TGTGCCAGCAGTTTGCACAGGGGCGAAACGTACGAGCAGTACTTC. Its translation: CASSLHRGETYEQYF.

This clone was seen only a few times. The chain has TRBV27 and TRBJ2-5; possible D gene TRBD2, 6 bases. CDR3 length equals 13 residues. The V gene's germline CDR1 is MNHEY and CDR2 SMNVEV (reference sequence). V was cut by 3 bases and J by 4 bases, with 9 bases left in between. The CDR3 bases are TGTGCCAGCAGTTTCATGGGGGGAGAGACCCAGTACTTC. It yields the protein CASSFMGGETQYF.

This clone has only a few counts. This chain connects TRBV6-6 to TRBJ2-1, with 8 bases aligning to TRBD2. V lost 2 bases, J lost 9 bases, and 9 bases stayed unmatched. The CDR3 sequence is 15 residues long. CDR1 MNHNY and CDR2 SVGAGI come from the germline V gene (reference sequence). DNA of the CDR3: TGTGCCAGCAGTTACAGCAGCGGGAGTACGGGTGAGCAGTTCTTC. Protein: CASSYSSGSTGEQFF.

The gene calls are TRBV18 and TRBJ2-5, with D maybe TRBD2 (5 bases). The V and J ends lost 6 bases and 2 bases respectively, with 16 bases between them. Per the germline V gene, CDR1 is KGHSH and CDR2 is LQKENI. The CDR3 covers 15 residues. The CDR3 DNA follows: TGTGCCAGCTCGGCTAATCGGGGAGAACAAGAGACCCAGTACTTC. Translating it yields CASSANRGEQETQYF.

The chain combines TRBV28 with TRBJ2-7, with D maybe TRBD1 (6 bases). In germline, CDR1 is MDHEN, CDR2 SYDVKM. This CDR3 has 14 residues. V was pared by 9 bases and J by 3 bases, with 18 bases between. The CDR3 DNA sequence: TGTGCCAGTTTTACCCCAGGGGCTGGCTACGAGCAGTACTTC. This gives the protein CASFTPGAGYEQYF.

Only a few counts were recorded for this clone. Its ends do not fully match the called genes, so a read error is possible. This chain links TRBV20-1 with TRBJ1-2; 8 nucleotides agree with TRBD1. CDR1 is DFQATT and CDR2 is SNEGSKA in the germline V gene (reference sequence). This CDR3 contains 11 residues. The CDR3 DNA reads as TGCAGTGCTAGAGGACAGGGGCGGACCCTCTTC. Protein product: CSARGQGRTLF.

The rearrangement uses TRBV5-1 and TRBJ2-3; 7 positions match TRBD1. The CDR3 length is 15 residues. With 4 bases clipped from V and 0 bases from J, the junction kept 5 bases outside the gene matches. CDR1 and CDR2 from the germline V gene are SGHRS and YFSETQ. In DNA form, the CDR3 reads TGCGCCAGCAGCATCGGGACAGCTAGCACAGATACGCAGTATTTT. Protein sequence: CASSIGTASTDTQYF.

This clone was observed a few times. This sequence joins TRBV5-4 and TRBJ2-1; 10 bases line up with TRBD2. Germline V gene sequence: CDR1 SGHNT, CDR2 YYREEE (reference sequence). The junction had 3 bases not matched to a gene; V was cut back by 0 bases and J by 0 bases. The CDR3 has 17 residues. The CDR3 bases are TGTGCCAGCAGCTTGGGGGCTAGCGGGAGCTCCTACAATGAGCAGTTCTTC. It translates to CASSLGASGSSYNEQFF.

The chain carries TRBV7-9 and TRBJ1-4, with 7 bases matching TRBD1. The length of the CDR3 is 14 residues. The trim removed 3 bases at V and 6 bases at J, leaving 4 bases unmatched. CDR1 is SEHNR and CDR2 is FQNEAQ in the germline V gene (reference sequence). In nucleotides, the CDR3 is TGTGCCAGCAGCTTGACAGGGTGGGATGAAAAACTGTTTTTT. Encoded protein: CASSLTGWDEKLFF.

This clone was observed a handful of times. The J gene is TRBJ1-5, the V gene TRBV30, with a possible D match to TRBD1 (5 bases). The length of the CDR3 is 13 residues. Germline V gives CDR1 GTSNPN, CDR2 SVGIG (reference sequence). V was trimmed by 2 bases and J by 7 bases, leaving 12 bases between them. CDR3 sequence reads: CAWSFREGQPQHF. CDR3 DNA: TGTGCCTGGAGTTTCAGGGAAGGACAGCCCCAGCATTTT.